This T cell receptor (beta chain) was recorded in a study of vaccination effects on CD4 cells after COVID-19. A note on this clone: What it binds is not known.

The method was immunoSEQ multiplex PCR; TCRdb's version includes in-frame clones alone and lacks a portion of them. The repertoire holds 15,000 to 20,000 clones, less than 85% seen once, with approximately 21% in the top ten. The CDR3 sequence is 14 residues long. Trimming pared 0 bases from V and 7 bases from J, leaving 13 bases between. Germline V gene sequence: CDR1 SGHDT, CDR2 YYEEEE. Study-level findings and limits: Mainly new vaccine-induced clones made up the post-vaccine spike-reactive clones in convalescents.

Sequencing in the ViraFEST assay came after antigen-specific CD4+ T cells had been expanded with viral peptide pools, which were used to stimulate PBMC. Cells that had been cultured for 10 days were the source of isolated CD4+ T cells. Documented for the person is a PCR-confirmed SARS-CoV-2 infection occurring between March and December 2020. Vaccine administered to participants consisted of two doses of either BNT162b2 or mRNA-1273. This TCR came from a human donor who had a prior SARS-CoV-2 infection. V usage is TRBV5-6 and J usage is TRBJ1-1; D is unclear. The source was CD4+ T cells from PBMCs cultured with SARS-CoV-2 spike peptides, collected after COVID-19 vaccination. In DNA, the CDR3 is TGTGCCAGCAGCTTGGGTTATGGACCGGGTGAAGCTTTCTTT. The encoded protein is CASSLGYGPGEAFF.